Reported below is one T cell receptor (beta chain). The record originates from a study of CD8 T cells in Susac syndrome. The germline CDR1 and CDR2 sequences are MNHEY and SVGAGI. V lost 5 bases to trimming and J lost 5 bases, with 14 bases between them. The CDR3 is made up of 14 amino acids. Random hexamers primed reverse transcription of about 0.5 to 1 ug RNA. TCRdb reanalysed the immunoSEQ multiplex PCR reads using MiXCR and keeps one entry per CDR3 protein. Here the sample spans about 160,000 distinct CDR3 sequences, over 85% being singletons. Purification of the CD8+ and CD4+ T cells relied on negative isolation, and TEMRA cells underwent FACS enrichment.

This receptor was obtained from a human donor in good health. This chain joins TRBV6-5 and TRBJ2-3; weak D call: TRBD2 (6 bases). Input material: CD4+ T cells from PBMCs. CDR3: CASSLDGGEDTQYF. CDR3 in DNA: TGTGCCAGCAGTCTGGACGGAGGGGAAGATACGCAGTATTTT.